This T cell receptor (beta chain) stems from a study of blood T cell repertoires in COVID-19 (dated by TCRdb to about 2020). Broadly, across the study: Samples covering the acute and convalescent phases of COVID-19 were provided by collaborators in the United States, Italy and Spain. The repertoires were released in a freely available public database meant as a resource for research on the immune response to SARS-CoV-2. The dataset comprised deeply sampled blood TCRbeta repertoires from subjects exposed to, actively infected with, or recovered from COVID-19. Where available, HLA class I and class II types were obtained from metadata supplied by the sample provider rather than from assay-based typing. The sample metadata nearly always contained a de-identified subject ID, COVID-19 status, age in years and sex. Samples came from the ongoing ImmuneRACE study (first 160 participants) plus 1,254 subjects from 6 global collaborators. The material from the prospective study consisted of cDNA or gDNA derived from T cells, B-cell-depleted T cells, or PBMCs. Study-level results and caveats: How much clinical and demographic metadata was included differed by source and by participant, and the metadata was provided uncurated.

The germline V gene yields SNHLY for CDR1 and FYNNEI for CDR2. V gives up 6 bases and J gives up 8 bases, and the segment between their germline ends measures 14 bases. The CDR3 goes from the cysteine to the phenylalanine over 14 residues. The read is trimmed to its CDR3 DNA, 42 bases read in frame from base 1. In the prospective study, participants were 18 to 89 years old, resided in 24 geographic areas of the United States, and were enrolled through a virtual design. In the prospective study, cohorts were assigned on the basis of participant-reported clinical history obtained from a screening survey and a study questionnaire. Mobile phlebotomists in the prospective study collected whole blood, serum and a nasopharyngeal or oropharyngeal swab from every participant. Participants in the prospective study had the option to provide additional blood draws and questionnaires over a 2-month period. Before DNA extraction, prospective study blood samples were shipped either frozen or at room temperature.

TCRbeta CDR3 regions were amplified from genomic DNA using the immunoSEQ Assay, a bias-controlled multiplex PCR. In the authors' own workflow: Nucleated cell counts per sample were estimated from amplification of reference gene primers within the assay. Sequence reads were collapsed and filtered to measure the absolute abundance of every unique TCRbeta CDR3 rearrangement. For each sample, productive Simpson clonality was calculated as the square root of Simpson's diversity index over productive rearrangements. TCRdb stores this immuneACCESS table with in-frame sequences only. Part of the clones is absent; in the studies checked, under half of the shortfall reflects unresolved V genes, and no reason is known for the rest. V, J and clone size reflect that table, while D and trimming were determined from the DNA. The sample contains 180,000 or so clones, roughly 87% of them found a single time. The top ten hold over 2% of the sample.

Remarks on this clone: No cognate antigen has been identified for it. No much larger clone exists at a distance of one base, and base qualities are not known.

The receptor's source is a woman between 35 and 50 years old with acute COVID-19. Rearrangement joined TRBV2 to TRBJ1-6, with TRBD1 tentatively as D gene (5 bases match). Sequencing used PBMCs or T cells enriched from blood (not recorded which). The CDR3 sequence is CASRSRVTDSPLHF. In nucleotide form, the sequence is TGTGCCAGCAGATCCAGGGTGACAGATTCACCCCTCCACTTT.